The 32 T cell receptor beta chains below all came from one sample that was sequenced in a study of technical replicates of blood from a few donors. The data were produced by immunoSEQ multiplex PCR, yet TCRdb's version contains in-frame clones alone and is incomplete. Among around 79,000 clones, over 75% were seen once, and the ten largest hold 0.25%. Material for sequencing was T cells isolated from PBMCs. These TCRs come from a human donor in good health.

The chain uses TRBV7-6 and TRBJ2-1; 11 bases match TRBD1. Germline loops: CDR1 SGHVS, CDR2 FNYEAQ. The CDR3 runs to 15 residues. The ends lost 3 bases at V and 6 bases at J; junction bases unmatched: 4. As DNA, the CDR3 is TGTGCCAGCAGCTTGGGACAGGGGGAAGGCAATGAGCAGTTCTTC. Residues: CASSLGQGEGNEQFF.

This clone was seen a handful of times. CDR3 in DNA: TGTGCCAGCAGGAGACAGGGGCGGTACACCGGGGAGCTGTTTTTT. Amino acids: CASRRQGRYTGELFF. The rearrangement joins TRBV6-1 to TRBJ2-2, with TRBD1 matching 8 bases. CDR1 and CDR2 from the germline V gene are MNHNS and SASEGT. V lost 6 bases to trimming and J lost 3 bases; unmatched junction nucleotides: 6. This CDR3 is built from 15 residues.

The V and J genes are TRBV28 and TRBJ2-6, with D unresolved. The CDR3 contains 17 residues. The germline CDR1 and CDR2 sequences are MDHEN and SYDVKM. The V end was cut by 1 base, the J end by 0 bases, with 10 bases between. The CDR3 nucleotides are TGTGCCAGCAGTTTATTGTCCCATTCCTCTGGGGCCAACGTCCTGACTTTC. It translates to CASSLLSHSSGANVLTF.

This clone was counted only a few times. The chain is built from TRBV19 and TRBJ1-5, with 7 bases aligning to TRBD1. V shed 4 bases, J shed 4 bases, and the junction held 7 bases outside the gene matches. The CDR3 has 15 residues. The germline V gene has CDR1 LNHDA and CDR2 SQIVND (reference sequence). This CDR3 reads CASSTQDRRNQPQHF. In DNA, the CDR3 is TGTGCCAGTAGTACCCAGGACAGGAGGAATCAGCCCCAGCATTTT.

The chain has TRBV6-6 and TRBJ1-5; 10 bases match TRBD1. The CDR3 sequence is 15 residues long. CDR1 MNHNY and CDR2 SVGAGI come from the germline V gene (reference sequence). V lost 7 bases, J lost 3 bases, and 6 bases stayed unmatched. The CDR3 DNA is TGTGCCAGCACCGGGACAGGGGCCTTCAATCAGCCCCAGCATTTT. Its protein product is CASTGTGAFNQPQHF.

This chain uses TRBV5-1 with TRBJ2-5; D might be TRBD2 (5 bases). From germline, CDR1 is SGHRS and CDR2 YFSETQ. V shed 8 bases and J shed 0 bases, with 17 bases lying between them. This CDR3 has 15 amino acids. Written as DNA, the CDR3 is TGCGCCAGTAGGAGTACTCGGGGTCACCAAGAGACCCAGTACTTC. Amino acid sequence: CASRSTRGHQETQYF.

The chain is built from TRBV7-6 and TRBJ2-1; D call uncertain. The CDR3 runs 14 residues. The germline V and J ends were trimmed by 5 bases and 6 bases, with 14 bases remaining between them. Germline lookup yields CDR1 SGHVS and CDR2 FNYEAQ. The CDR3 loop is CASSHEARSNEQFF. The CDR3, as DNA: TGTGCCAGCAGCCACGAGGCCCGCTCCAATGAGCAGTTCTTC.

The V gene is TRBV18, the J gene TRBJ1-1, with D possibly being TRBD1 (6 bases). The CDR3 runs 15 residues. Trimming removed 3 bases from V and 1 base from J, with 12 bases in between. Germline CDR1 and CDR2: KGHSH and LQKENI. The CDR3 region is CASSPLDRTNTEAFF. The CDR3 region has the DNA TGTGCCAGCTCACCGCTGGACAGAACGAACACTGAAGCTTTCTTT. The entire variable domain, with the rest obtained from reference TRBV18 and TRBJ1-1, is as follows: NAGVMQNPRHLVRRRGQEARLRCSPMKGHSHVYWYRQLPEEGLKFMVYLQKENIIDESGMPKERFSAEFPKEGPSILRIQQVVRGDSAAYFCASSPLDRTNTEAFFGQGTRLTVV.

V gene TRBV6-1 combines with J gene TRBJ1-2; a weak D match, TRBD1 (6 bases). The CDR3 is made up of 14 amino acids. Germline CDR1 and CDR2: MNHNS and SASEGT. Trimming took off 4 bases at V and 7 bases at J, with 16 bases between the two ends. In DNA, the CDR3 is TGTGCCAGCAGTGTCCAGGGGAGCAACAGTGGCTACACCTTC. This gives the protein CASSVQGSNSGYTF.

There are a few counts of this clone. The genes are TRBV6-5 and TRBJ1-1, with D perhaps TRBD1 (5 bases). Deletions cut 2 bases from V and 2 bases from J, with 9 bases between. There are 14 residues in the CDR3. CDR1 and CDR2 (germline): MNHEY, SVGAGI. The CDR3 region has the DNA TGTGCCAGCAGTTACGGCCAGGGAAACACTGAAGCTTTCTTT. This sequence encodes CASSYGQGNTEAFF.

In this sample, this clone turned up once. The chain is built from TRBV28 and TRBJ2-7, with 11 bases identical to TRBD2. V trimming: 2 bases; J trimming: 3 bases; junction bases outside the gene matches: 15. The CDR3 is made up of 19 amino acids. The germline CDR1 and CDR2 sequences are MDHEN and SYDVKM. In DNA form, the CDR3 reads TGTGCCAGCAGTTTAGGTGGACTAGCGGGCAACTGGGTGGGCTACGAGCAGTACTTC. Protein: CASSLGGLAGNWVGYEQYF.

The V gene is TRBV6-1, the J gene TRBJ1-6; TRBD1 matches at 8 bases. This CDR3 has 19 amino acids. CDR1 and CDR2 (germline): MNHNS, SASEGT. After removal of 3 bases from V and 9 bases from J, the junction contained 19 bases not matched to a gene. DNA for the CDR3: TGTGCCAGCAGTGATCCCGGGACAGGTCCCTCTGGGGGGATTTCACCCCTCCACTTT. Amino acids: CASSDPGTGPSGGISPLHF.

The chain uses TRBV7-3 and TRBJ2-7, with a possible D match to TRBD1 (5 bases). The length of the CDR3 is 15 residues. Germline CDR1 and CDR2: SGHTA and FQGTGA. Trimming pared 2 bases from V and 0 bases from J, leaving 11 bases between. The CDR3 nucleotides read TGTGCCAGCAGCTTAGAGGCCAGGGCCTCCTACGAGCAGTACTTC. Protein product: CASSLEARASYEQYF. Looking up the rest from reference TRBV7-3 and TRBJ2-7 gives the full variable domain: GAGVSQTPSNKVTEKGKYVELRCDPISGHTALYWYRQSLGQGPEFLIYFQGTGAADDSGLPNDRFFAVRPEGSVSTLKIQRTERGDSAVYLCASSLEARASYEQYFGPGTRLTVT.

A remark on this clone: Relative to the germline gene, one junction end is altered; a read error may explain this. The rearrangement uses TRBV6-5 and TRBJ1-4; TRBD1 is a possible D gene (5 bases). The CDR3 extends over 14 amino acids. Germline V CDR1 and CDR2: MNHEY, SVGAGI. The CDR3 sequence: CATSQGRPFRELFF. The CDR3 coding sequence is TGTGCCACCAGTCAGGGCAGGCCCTTTAGGGAACTGTTTTTT.

The chain uses TRBV7-9 and TRBJ2-3, with D possibly matching TRBD2 (5 bases). This CDR3 has 13 amino acids. Looked up from germline, CDR1 is SEHNR and CDR2 is FQNEAQ (reference sequence). V lost 8 bases and J lost 3, with 12 bases in between. Here the CDR3 reads CASFDGNTDTQYF. The CDR3 DNA reads TGTGCCAGCTTCGACGGGAATACAGATACGCAGTATTTT.

The chain joins TRBV20-1 to TRBJ2-1; D gene uncertain. Germline lookup yields CDR1 DFQATT and CDR2 SNEGSKA (reference sequence). The CDR3 length is 10 residues. Trimming stripped 4 bases from V and 7 bases from J, with 5 bases between. CDR3 DNA sequence: TGCAGTGCTACGAGTAATGAGCAGTTCTTC. This translates into CSATSNEQFF.

The CDR3 here is CATSRDLLAGSYNEQFF. DNA of the CDR3: TGTGCCACCAGCAGAGATCTGTTGGCGGGTTCCTACAATGAGCAGTTCTTC. The chain employs TRBV15 and TRBJ2-1, with TRBD2 as a possible D gene (5 bases). There are 17 residues in the CDR3. Germline V gene data show CDR1 as LNHNV and CDR2 as YYDKDF (reference sequence). Trimming pared 0 bases from V and 1 base from J, leaving 13 bases between.

The chain has TRBV2 and TRBJ1-1, with a weak D call TRBD1 (5 bases). Germline V gene lookup returns CDR1 SNHLY and CDR2 FYNNEI. The CDR3 contains 14 residues. The ends were cut back, 7 bases at V and 4 bases at J, with 16 bases in the middle. For the CDR3, the DNA is TGTGCCAGCATCGTCTCAGGGTCTGGCACTGAAGCTTTCTTT. It specifies CASIVSGSGTEAFF.

The chain joins TRBV7-9 to TRBJ2-3; 10 bases match TRBD1. The CDR3 covers 15 residues. In germline, CDR1 is SEHNR, CDR2 FQNEAQ (reference sequence). V gave up 4 bases and J gave up 3 bases; unmatched junction bases: 4. The CDR3 DNA reads as TGTGCCAGCAGCTATGACAGGGGGCTGACAGATACGCAGTATTTT. Residues: CASSYDRGLTDTQYF.

V and J are TRBV4-1 and TRBJ2-7, with D tentatively TRBD1 (5 bases). The CDR3 contains 15 residues. Trimming pared 0 bases from V and 3 bases from J, leaving 12 bases between. Germline V lookup: CDR1 MGHRA, CDR2 YSYEKL. CDR3 bases: TGCGCCAGCAGCCAAGAGCAGGGTAGGTTCTACGAGCAGTACTTC. Protein: CASSQEQGRFYEQYF.

The chain's CDR3 is CASSFMGESSYNEQFF. The CDR3 region has the DNA TGTGCCAGCAGCTTTATGGGCGAAAGCTCCTACAATGAGCAGTTCTTC. The chain carries TRBV5-4 and TRBJ2-1; D call uncertain. There are 16 residues in the CDR3. V lost 2 bases to trimming and J lost 0 bases, with 12 bases between them. CDR1 SGHNT and CDR2 YYREEE come from the germline V gene (reference sequence).

Regarding this clone: Relative to the germline gene, one junction end is altered; a read error may explain this. The chain is built from TRBV7-7 and TRBJ1-1, with a possible D match to TRBD1 (6 bases). Germline CDR1 and CDR2: SSHAT and FNYEAQ (reference sequence). The CDR3 length is 13 residues. The chain's CDR3 is CASSLTGNTEAFF. The CDR3 nucleotides read TGTGCTAGCAGCCTGACAGGGAACACTGAAGCTTTCTTT.

The CDR3 reads CASSTGTGTLNEKLFF. For the CDR3, the DNA is TGCGCCAGCAGTACCGGGACAGGGACCCTTAATGAAAAACTGTTTTTT. V gene TRBV5-1 combines with J gene TRBJ1-4; 9 nucleotides agree with TRBD1. The trim removed 5 bases at V and 4 bases at J, leaving 9 bases unmatched. CDR3 size: 16 residues. Germline V lookup: CDR1 SGHRS, CDR2 YFSETQ.

This chain uses TRBV6-4 with TRBJ2-1; 9 bases are a match to TRBD2. Trimming took 6 bases from V and 8 from J; bases not matched to a gene: 14. CDR3 size: 16 residues. Germline-derived CDR1 and CDR2 are MRHNA and SNTAGT. CDR3 in amino acids: CASSDKVDSGSDEQFF. DNA for the CDR3: TGTGCCAGCAGCGACAAAGTCGATAGCGGGAGCGATGAGCAGTTCTTC.

This chain connects TRBV5-1 to TRBJ2-7, with D perhaps matching TRBD1 (5 bases). The germline gives CDR1 SGHRS, CDR2 YFSETQ. The V gene lost 0 bases and the J gene lost 0 bases, with 19 bases spanning the gap. This CDR3 comprises 18 residues. The CDR3 spells CASSLAVTDAESSYEQYF. The CDR3 DNA is TGCGCCAGCAGCTTGGCTGTGACAGATGCCGAAAGCTCCTACGAGCAGTACTTC.

This chain uses TRBV21-1 with TRBJ2-3; the D call of TRBD2 is as the table states it, not checked on the DNA. TRBV21-1 is listed as a pseudogene. The CDR3 extends over 17 amino acids. The chain's CDR3 is CASSKRVLVHSTDTQYF. Here the CDR3 DNA reads TGTGCCAGCAGCAAGAGGGTCCTAGTTCATAGCACAGATACGCAGTATTTT.

The genes are TRBV5-4 and TRBJ1-6, with D perhaps TRBD1 (5 bases). This CDR3 has 15 amino acids. Germline V lookup: CDR1 SGHNT, CDR2 YYREEE (reference sequence). The V end was cut by 5 bases, the J end by 10 bases, with 19 bases between. CDR3 sequence reads: CASSFQTARSSPLHF. DNA for the CDR3: TGTGCCAGCAGTTTCCAGACAGCCAGAAGCTCACCCCTCCACTTT.

The V gene is TRBV28, the J gene TRBJ1-2, with TRBD1 identical over 8 bases. Germline CDR1 is MDHEN and CDR2 is SYDVKM. Germline trimming cut 2 bases from V and 8 bases from J; bases unmatched to any gene: 16. The CDR3 has 17 residues. CDR3 nucleotides: TGTGCCAGCAGTTTAAGGGCGGGAACAGGGGGAGTTGGGGGCTACACCTTC. The encoded protein is CASSLRAGTGGVGGYTF.

The chain uses TRBV27 and TRBJ2-7; 11 bases agree with TRBD2. The CDR3 sequence is 17 residues long. The V segment lost 0 bases and the J segment 1 base; nucleotides outside the gene matches: 5. Germline V gene data show CDR1 as MNHEY and CDR2 as SMNVEV (reference sequence). CDR3 amino acids: CASSLSAGLAESYEQYF. In DNA form, the CDR3 reads TGTGCCAGCAGTTTATCTGCGGGACTAGCGGAGTCCTACGAGCAGTACTTC.

The chain carries TRBV2 and TRBJ2-1; TRBD2 might be the D (5 bases). The CDR3 sequence is 14 residues long. Germline V gene lookup returns CDR1 SNHLY and CDR2 FYNNEI. V was shortened by 6 bases and J by 0 bases, with 9 bases between the two germline ends. CDR3: CASRSGASYNEQFF. CDR3 DNA: TGTGCCAGCAGGAGCGGAGCCTCCTACAATGAGCAGTTCTTC.

The chain couples TRBV2 to TRBJ1-3, with TRBD1 identical over 7 bases. V gave up 6 bases and J gave up 4 bases; unmatched junction bases: 6. CDR1 and CDR2 (germline): SNHLY, FYNNEI. The CDR3 loop spans 14 amino acids. The CDR3 nucleotides are TGTGCCAGCAGGAGTGACAGGGCCGGAAACACCATATATTTT. Residues: CASRSDRAGNTIYF. The variable domain in full, with the rest retrieved from reference TRBV2 and TRBJ1-3, is EPEVTQTPSHQVTQMGQEVILRCVPISNHLYFYWYRQILGQKVEFLVSFYNNEISEKSEIFDDQFSVERPDGSNFTLKIRSTKLEDSAMYFCASRSDRAGNTIYFGEGSWLTVV.

The chain carries TRBV11-2 and TRBJ2-7, with no clear D. The ends were cut back, 4 bases at V and 2 bases at J, with 3 bases in the middle. Germline CDR1 SGHAT, CDR2 FQNNGV. The CDR3 extends over 11 amino acids. DNA for the CDR3: TGTGCCAGCAGCTACACCTACGAGCAGTACTTC. Protein sequence: CASSYTYEQYF.